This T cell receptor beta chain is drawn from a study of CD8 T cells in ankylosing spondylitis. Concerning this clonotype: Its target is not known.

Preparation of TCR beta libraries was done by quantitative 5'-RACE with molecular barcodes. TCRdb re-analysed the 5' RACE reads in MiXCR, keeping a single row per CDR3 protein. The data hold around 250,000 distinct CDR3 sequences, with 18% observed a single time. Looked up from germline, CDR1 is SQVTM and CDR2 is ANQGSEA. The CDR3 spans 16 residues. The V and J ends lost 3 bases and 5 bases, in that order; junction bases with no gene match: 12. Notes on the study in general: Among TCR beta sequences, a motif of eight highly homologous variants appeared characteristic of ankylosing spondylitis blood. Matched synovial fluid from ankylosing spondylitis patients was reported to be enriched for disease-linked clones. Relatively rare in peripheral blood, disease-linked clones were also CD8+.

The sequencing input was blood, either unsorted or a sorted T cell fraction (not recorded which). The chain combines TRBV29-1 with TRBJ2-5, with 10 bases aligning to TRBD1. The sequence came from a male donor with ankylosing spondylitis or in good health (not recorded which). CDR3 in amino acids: CSVDGTGTGVRETQYF. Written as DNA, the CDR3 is TGCAGCGTTGACGGTACCGGGACAGGGGTCCGGGAGACCCAGTACTTC.